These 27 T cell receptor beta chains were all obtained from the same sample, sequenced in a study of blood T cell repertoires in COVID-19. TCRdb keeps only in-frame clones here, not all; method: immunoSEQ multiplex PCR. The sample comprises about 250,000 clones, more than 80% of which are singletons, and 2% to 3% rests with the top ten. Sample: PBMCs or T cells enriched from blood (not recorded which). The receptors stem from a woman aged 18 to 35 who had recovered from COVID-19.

The CDR3: CASLVQVLTEAFF. CDR3 coding DNA: TGTGCCAGCTTGGTACAGGTTCTCACTGAAGCTTTCTTT. The chain uses TRBV2 and TRBJ1-1; a possible D gene is TRBD1 (5 bases). V dropped 8 bases and J dropped 4 bases, with 14 bases sitting between them. The germline gives CDR1 SNHLY, CDR2 FYNNEI. The CDR3 consists of 13 residues.

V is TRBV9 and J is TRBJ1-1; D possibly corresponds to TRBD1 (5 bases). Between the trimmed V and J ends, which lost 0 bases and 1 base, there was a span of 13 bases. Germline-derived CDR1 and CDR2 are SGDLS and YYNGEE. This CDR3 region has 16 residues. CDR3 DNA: TGTGCCAGCAGCGTAGCTAACAGGCTACCGAACACTGAAGCTTTCTTT. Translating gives CASSVANRLPNTEAFF.

The CDR3 coding sequence is TGCGCCAGCAGCTTATCAAGGGGGCAACATGAGCAGTACTTC. Its protein is CASSLSRGQHEQYF. The chain has TRBV5-1 and TRBJ2-7; 7 bases align to TRBD1. Germline V CDR1 and CDR2: SGHRS, YFSETQ. With V trimmed by 2 bases and J by 7 bases, 9 bases remained unmatched. The CDR3 has 14 residues. The whole variable domain, remainder taken from reference TRBV5-1 and TRBJ2-7, is KAGVTQTPRYLIKTRGQQVTLSCSPISGHRSVSWYQQTPGQGLQFLFEYFSETQRNKGNFPGRFSGRQFSNSRSEMNVSTLELGDSALYLCASSLSRGQHEQYFGPGTRLTVT.

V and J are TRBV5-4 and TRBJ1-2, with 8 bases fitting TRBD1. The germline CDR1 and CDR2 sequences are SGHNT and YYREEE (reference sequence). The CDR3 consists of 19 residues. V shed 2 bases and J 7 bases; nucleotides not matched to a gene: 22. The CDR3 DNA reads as TGTGCCAGCAGCTTAGACAGGGGTACAGAAACTCTACAGATGGGTGGCTACACCTTC. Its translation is CASSLDRGTETLQMGGYTF.

This CDR3 is CASSLGGPGGVYGYTF. The CDR3 DNA is TGTGCCAGCAGCTTAGGTGGACCCGGAGGAGTTTATGGCTACACCTTC. The chain employs TRBV7-2 and TRBJ1-2; D gene uncertain. Germline V gene data show CDR1 as SGHTA and CDR2 as FQGNSA. V dropped 1 base and J dropped 5 bases, with 17 bases sitting between them. CDR3 length: 16 residues.

DNA for the CDR3: TGTGCCAGCAGCCCCCCGGGACAGGGGGGCGAGCAGTACTTC. Encoded protein: CASSPPGQGGEQYF. The chain employs TRBV6-5 and TRBJ2-7; 11 bases are a match to TRBD1. The CDR3 runs 14 residues. Germline CDR1 MNHEY, CDR2 SVGAGI. J was trimmed by 6 bases and V by 6 bases; bases with no gene match: 7.

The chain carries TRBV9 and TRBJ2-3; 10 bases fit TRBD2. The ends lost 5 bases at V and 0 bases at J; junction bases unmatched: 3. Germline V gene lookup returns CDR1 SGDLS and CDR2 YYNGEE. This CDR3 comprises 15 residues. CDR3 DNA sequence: TGTGCCAGCAGGACGGGACTAGCGAGCACAGATACGCAGTATTTT. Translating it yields CASRTGLASTDTQYF.

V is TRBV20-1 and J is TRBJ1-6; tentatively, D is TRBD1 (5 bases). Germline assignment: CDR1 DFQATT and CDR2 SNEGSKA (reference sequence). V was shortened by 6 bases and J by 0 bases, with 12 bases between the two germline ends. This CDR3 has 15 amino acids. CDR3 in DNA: TGCAGTGCGAGTGCCGGGGGCTCCTATAATTCACCCCTCCACTTT. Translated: CSASAGGSYNSPLHF.

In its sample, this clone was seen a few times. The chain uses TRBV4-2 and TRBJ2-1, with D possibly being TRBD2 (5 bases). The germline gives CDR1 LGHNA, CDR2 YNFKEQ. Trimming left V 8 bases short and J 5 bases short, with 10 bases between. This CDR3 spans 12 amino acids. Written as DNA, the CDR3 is TGTGCCAGCTTGGCGGGTCACAATGAGCAGTTCTTC. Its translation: CASLAGHNEQFF.

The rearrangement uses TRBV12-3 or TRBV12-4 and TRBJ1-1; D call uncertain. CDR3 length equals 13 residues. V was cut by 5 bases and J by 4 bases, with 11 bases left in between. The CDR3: CASSPPVLTEAFF. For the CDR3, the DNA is TGTGCCAGCAGTCCACCGGTCCTCACTGAAGCTTTCTTT.

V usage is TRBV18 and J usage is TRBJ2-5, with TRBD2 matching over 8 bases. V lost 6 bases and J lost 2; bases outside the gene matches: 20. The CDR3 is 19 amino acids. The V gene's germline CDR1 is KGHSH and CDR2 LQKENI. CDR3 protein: CASSPAYNSGMSLQETQYF. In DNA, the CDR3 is TGTGCCAGCTCGCCCGCATACAATAGCGGGATGAGCCTTCAAGAGACCCAGTACTTC.

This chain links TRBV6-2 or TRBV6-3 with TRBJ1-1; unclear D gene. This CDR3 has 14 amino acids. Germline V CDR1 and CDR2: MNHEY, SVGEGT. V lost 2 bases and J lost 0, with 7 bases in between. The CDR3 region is CASSYIGVNTEAFF. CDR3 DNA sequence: TGTGCCAGCAGTTACATCGGGGTGAACACTGAAGCTTTCTTT.

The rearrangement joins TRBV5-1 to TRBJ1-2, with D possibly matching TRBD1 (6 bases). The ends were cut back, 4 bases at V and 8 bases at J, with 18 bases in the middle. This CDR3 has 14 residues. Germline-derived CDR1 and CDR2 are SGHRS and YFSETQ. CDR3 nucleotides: TGCGCCAGCAGCATTGGAGACAGGTGGGAAGGCTACACCTTC. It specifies CASSIGDRWEGYTF.

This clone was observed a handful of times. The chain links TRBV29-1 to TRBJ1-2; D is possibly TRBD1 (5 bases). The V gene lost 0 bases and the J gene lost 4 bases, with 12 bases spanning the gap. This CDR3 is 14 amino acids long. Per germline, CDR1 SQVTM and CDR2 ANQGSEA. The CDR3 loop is CSVEDGWQGYGYTF. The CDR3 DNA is TGCAGCGTTGAAGACGGTTGGCAGGGCTATGGCTACACCTTC.

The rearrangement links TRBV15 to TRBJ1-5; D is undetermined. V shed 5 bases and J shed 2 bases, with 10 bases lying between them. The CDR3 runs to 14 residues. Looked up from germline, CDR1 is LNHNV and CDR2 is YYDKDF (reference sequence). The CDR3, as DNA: TGTGCCACCAGCTACACGGCGGGCAATCAGCCCCAGCATTTT. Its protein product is CATSYTAGNQPQHF.

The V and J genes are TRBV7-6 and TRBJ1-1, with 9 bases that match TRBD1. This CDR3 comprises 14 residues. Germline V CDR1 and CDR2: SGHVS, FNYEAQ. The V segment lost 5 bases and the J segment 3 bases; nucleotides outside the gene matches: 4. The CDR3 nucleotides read TGTGCCAGCAGCAAGGACAGGGGATACACTGAAGCTTTCTTT. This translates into CASSKDRGYTEAFF. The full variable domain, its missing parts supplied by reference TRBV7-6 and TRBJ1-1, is GAGVSQSPRYKVTKRGQDVALRCDPISGHVSLYWYRQALGQGPEFLTYFNYEAQQDKSGLPNDRFSAERPEGSISTLTIQRTEQRDSAMYRCASSKDRGYTEAFFGQGTRLTVV.

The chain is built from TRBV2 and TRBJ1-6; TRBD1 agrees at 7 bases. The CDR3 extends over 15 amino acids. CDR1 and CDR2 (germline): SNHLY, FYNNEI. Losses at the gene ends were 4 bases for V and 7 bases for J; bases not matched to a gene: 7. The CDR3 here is CASSGQGVGNSPLHF. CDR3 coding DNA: TGTGCCAGCAGTGGACAGGGAGTCGGAAATTCACCCCTCCACTTT.

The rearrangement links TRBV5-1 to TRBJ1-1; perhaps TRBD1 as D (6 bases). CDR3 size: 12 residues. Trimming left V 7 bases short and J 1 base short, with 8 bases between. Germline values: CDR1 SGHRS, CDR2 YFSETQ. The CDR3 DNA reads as TGCGCCAGCCAGGACAGGAACACTGAAGCTTTCTTT. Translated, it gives CASQDRNTEAFF.

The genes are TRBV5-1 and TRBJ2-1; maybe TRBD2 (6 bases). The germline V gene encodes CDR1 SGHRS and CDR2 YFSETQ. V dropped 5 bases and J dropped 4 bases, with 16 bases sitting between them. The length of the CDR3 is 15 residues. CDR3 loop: CASRPGTLYYNEQFF. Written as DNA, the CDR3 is TGCGCCAGCAGGCCCGGGACTCTCTATTACAATGAGCAGTTCTTC.

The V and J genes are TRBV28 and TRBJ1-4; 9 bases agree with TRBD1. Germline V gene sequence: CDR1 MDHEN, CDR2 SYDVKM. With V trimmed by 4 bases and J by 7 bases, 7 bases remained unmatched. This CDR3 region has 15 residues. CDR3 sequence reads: CASSSSGTGTEKLFF. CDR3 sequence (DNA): TGTGCCAGCAGTTCCTCCGGGACAGGGACTGAAAAACTGTTTTTT.

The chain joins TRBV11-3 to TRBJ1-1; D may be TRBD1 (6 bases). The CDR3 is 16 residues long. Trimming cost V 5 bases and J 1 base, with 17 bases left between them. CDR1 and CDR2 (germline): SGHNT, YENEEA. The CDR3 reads CASSLRPHRENTEAFF. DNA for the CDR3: TGTGCCAGCAGCCTCCGTCCCCACAGGGAGAACACTGAAGCTTTCTTT.

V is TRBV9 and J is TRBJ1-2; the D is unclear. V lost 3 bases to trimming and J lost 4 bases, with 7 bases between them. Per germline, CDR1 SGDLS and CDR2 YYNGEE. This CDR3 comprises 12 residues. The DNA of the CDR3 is TGTGCCAGCAGCGCATACAGCTATGGCTACACCTTC. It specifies CASSAYSYGYTF.

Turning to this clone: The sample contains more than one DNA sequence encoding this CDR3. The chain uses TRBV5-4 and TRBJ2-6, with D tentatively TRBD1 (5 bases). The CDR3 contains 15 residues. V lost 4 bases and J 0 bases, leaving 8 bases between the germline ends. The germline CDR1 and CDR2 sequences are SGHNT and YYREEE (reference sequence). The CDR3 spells CASSLDSSGANVLTF. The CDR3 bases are TGTGCCAGCAGCCTCGACAGCTCTGGGGCCAACGTCCTGACTTTC.

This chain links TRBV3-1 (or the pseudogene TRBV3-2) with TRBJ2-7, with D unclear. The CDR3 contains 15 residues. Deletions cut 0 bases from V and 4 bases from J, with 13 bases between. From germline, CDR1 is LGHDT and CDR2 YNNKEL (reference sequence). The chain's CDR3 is CASSQDVVRSYEQYF. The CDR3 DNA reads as TGTGCCAGCAGCCAAGACGTGGTTAGAAGTTACGAGCAGTACTTC.

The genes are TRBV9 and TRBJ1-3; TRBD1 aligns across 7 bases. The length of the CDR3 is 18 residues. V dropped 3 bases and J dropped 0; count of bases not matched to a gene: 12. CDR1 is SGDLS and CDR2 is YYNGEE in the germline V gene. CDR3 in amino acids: CASSARPFRGVSGNTIYF. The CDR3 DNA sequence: TGTGCCAGCAGCGCGAGACCCTTCAGGGGGGTCTCTGGAAACACCATATATTTT.

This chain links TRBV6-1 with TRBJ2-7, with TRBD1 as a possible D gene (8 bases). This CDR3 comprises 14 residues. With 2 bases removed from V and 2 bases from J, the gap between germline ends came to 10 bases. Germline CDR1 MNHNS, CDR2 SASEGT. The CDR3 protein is CASSETGGAYEQYF. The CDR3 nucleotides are TGTGCCAGCAGTGAAACAGGGGGGGCCTACGAGCAGTACTTC.

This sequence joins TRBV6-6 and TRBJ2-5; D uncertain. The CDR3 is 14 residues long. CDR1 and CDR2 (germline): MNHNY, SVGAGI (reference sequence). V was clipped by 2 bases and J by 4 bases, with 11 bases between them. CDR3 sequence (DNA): TGTGCCAGCAGTTACCTGGGTCGAGGAGAGACCCAGTACTTC. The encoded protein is CASSYLGRGETQYF.